The rows below give T cell receptor beta chains drawn from one sample of a study of T cell responses to AZD1222 COVID-19 vaccine. Sequenced by immunoSEQ multiplex PCR; TCRdb stores in-frame clones only, minus some. The sample carries roughly 200,000 clones, approximately 89% recorded once. Here the sequenced sample was peripheral blood, taken 28 days after the second AZD1222 dose. Every receptor here comes from an adult who received the AZD1222 COVID-19 vaccine. Both conserved end residues are part of each CDR3. The D gene is left open where the match is weak.

D gene: -; J gene: TRBJ1-5; V gene: TRBV6-5; CDR3 DNA: TGTGCCAGCAGTAGGAACAGGGTGGGAGATCAGCCCCAGCATTTT; CDR3 protein: CASSRNRVGDQPQHF
D gene: -; J gene: TRBJ2-1; V gene: TRBV5-1; CDR3 DNA: TGCGCCAGCAGGGCGGCTGACAATGAGCAGTTCTTC; CDR3 protein: CASRAADNEQFF
D gene: -; J gene: TRBJ1-3; V gene: TRBV5-1; CDR3 DNA: TGCGCCAGCAGCTCGGGGGTCTCGGCGGACACCATATATTTT; CDR3 protein: CASSSGVSADTIYF
D gene: -; J gene: TRBJ2-5; V gene: TRBV18; CDR3 DNA: TGTGCCAGCTCACCAAAATATGTCGCCAGGGAAGAGACCCAGTACTTC; CDR3 protein: CASSPKYVAREETQYF
D gene: -; J gene: TRBJ2-5; V gene: TRBV4-2; CDR3 DNA: TGTGCCAGCAGCCCCCGGGAACGAGAGACCCAGTACTTC; CDR3 protein: CASSPRERETQYF
D gene: -; J gene: TRBJ1-1; V gene: TRBV6-2/TRBV6-3; CDR3 DNA: TGTGCCAGCAGTGGGCCCCGGGAGAACACTGAAGCTTTCTTT; CDR3 protein: CASSGPRENTEAFF
D gene: -; J gene: TRBJ1-1; V gene: TRBV29-1; CDR3 DNA: TGCAGCGTTGAAGTAAAAGAGGGGAGTTTTACTGAAGCTTTCTTT; CDR3 protein: CSVEVKEGSFTEAFF
D gene: -; J gene: TRBJ2-1; V gene: TRBV21-1; CDR3 DNA: TGTGCCAGCAGCATGGGGCTAGCGGGCTACAATGAGCAGTTCTTC; CDR3 protein: CASSMGLAGYNEQFF
D gene: -; J gene: TRBJ2-3; V gene: TRBV6-5; CDR3 DNA: TGTGCCAGCAGTTACCGAGGGGCACGGGGCACAGATACGCAGTATTTT; CDR3 protein: CASSYRGARGTDTQYF
D gene: TRBD1; J gene: TRBJ1-2; V gene: TRBV27; CDR3 DNA: TGTGCCAGCAGGACCGACAGGGGGCCTTTTGGCTACACCTTC; CDR3 protein: CASRTDRGPFGYTF
D gene: TRBD2; J gene: TRBJ2-7; V gene: TRBV7-9; CDR3 DNA: TGTGCCAGCAGCGACGGACTAGCGGGACCCACCAGGCAGTACTTC; CDR3 protein: CASSDGLAGPTRQYF
D gene: -; J gene: TRBJ2-1; V gene: TRBV5-1; CDR3 DNA: TGCGCCAGCAGCTTGGACGCGCCGAGGTACAATGAGCAGTTCTTC; CDR3 protein: CASSLDAPRYNEQFF
D gene: -; J gene: TRBJ2-7; V gene: TRBV12-1; CDR3 DNA: TGTGCCAGCAGCTTTGGAGGGGAATCCCTGAACGAGCAGTACTTC; CDR3 protein: CASSFGGESLNEQYF
D gene: -; J gene: TRBJ1-1; V gene: TRBV14; CDR3 DNA: TGTGCCAGCAGCCAAGATAATATTCCAAACACTGAAGCTTTCTTT; CDR3 protein: CASSQDNIPNTEAFF
D gene: TRBD1; J gene: TRBJ1-1; V gene: TRBV15; CDR3 DNA: TGTGCCACCAGCAGAAAGGACAGGGTCGTCGCTTTCTTT; CDR3 protein: CATSRKDRVVAFF
D gene: -; J gene: TRBJ1-1; V gene: TRBV5-4; CDR3 DNA: TGTGCCAGCAGCTTCGGACAGAACACTGAAGCTTTCTTT; CDR3 protein: CASSFGQNTEAFF